The 2 T cell receptor beta chains reported below all come from one sample, sequenced in a study of blood T cell repertoires in COVID-19. Here immunoSEQ multiplex PCR was the method, and the copy in TCRdb shows in-frame clones only, minus some. The table shows about 430,000 clones, with approximately 91% occurring only once. The sequencing input was PBMCs or T cells enriched from blood (not recorded which). These TCRs come from a woman aged 18-29 years who had been exposed to COVID-19.

This chain connects TRBV10-1 to TRBJ2-7, with TRBD2 identical over 10 bases. From germline, CDR1 is WNHNN and CDR2 SYGVQD (reference sequence). The CDR3 has 17 residues. V dropped 7 bases and J dropped 3; count of bases not matched to a gene: 15. CDR3: CASTVKRGGQYCYEQYF. DNA of the CDR3: TGCGCCAGCACGGTAAAGCGGGGGGGCCAGTATTGCTACGAGCAGTACTTC.

V usage is TRBV2 and J usage is TRBJ1-2; tentative D call: TRBD1 (6 bases). Germline-derived CDR1 and CDR2 are SNHLY and FYNNEI. The V end lost 5 bases, the J end lost 3 bases, and 10 bases lay between the germline ends. The CDR3 totals 13 residues. The CDR3 DNA reads TGTGCCAGCAGTTACAGGGAATACTATGGCTACACCTTC. Encoded protein: CASSYREYYGYTF.